This T cell receptor (beta chain) was identified during a study of T cells in Graves' hyperthyroidism and ophthalmopathy. Findings of the study overall: A 13 V-J signature model discriminated ophthalmopathy versus stable hyperthyroidism. Prediction of ophthalmopathy progression came a median approximately 6 months pre-onset.

Template material for amplifying TCR beta CDR3 regions consisted of RNA transcripts. An initial round of RT-PCR targeting the TCR CDR3 relied on the HTBI primer set. MiXCR, applied by TCRdb to the multiplex PCR reads, yields one record per CDR3 protein. The table lists under 450,000 distinct CDR3 sequences, around 16% of them singletons, with roughly an eighth in the top ten. This clonotype was seen many times. Its antigen is not known. CDR1 and CDR2 from the germline V gene are SQVTM and ANQGSEA. Trimming left V 2 bases short and J 9 bases short, with 25 bases between. The CDR3 has 16 residues. The chain employs TRBV29-1 and TRBJ1-2; D perhaps matches TRBD1 (6 bases). Input material: blood. The TCR comes from a woman between 18 and 29 years old with Graves' hyperthyroidism. The CDR3 loop reads CSVERTETSLPISYTF. CDR3 DNA: TGCAGCGTTGAAAGGACAGAGACTTCTCTACCTATCAGCTACACCTTC.